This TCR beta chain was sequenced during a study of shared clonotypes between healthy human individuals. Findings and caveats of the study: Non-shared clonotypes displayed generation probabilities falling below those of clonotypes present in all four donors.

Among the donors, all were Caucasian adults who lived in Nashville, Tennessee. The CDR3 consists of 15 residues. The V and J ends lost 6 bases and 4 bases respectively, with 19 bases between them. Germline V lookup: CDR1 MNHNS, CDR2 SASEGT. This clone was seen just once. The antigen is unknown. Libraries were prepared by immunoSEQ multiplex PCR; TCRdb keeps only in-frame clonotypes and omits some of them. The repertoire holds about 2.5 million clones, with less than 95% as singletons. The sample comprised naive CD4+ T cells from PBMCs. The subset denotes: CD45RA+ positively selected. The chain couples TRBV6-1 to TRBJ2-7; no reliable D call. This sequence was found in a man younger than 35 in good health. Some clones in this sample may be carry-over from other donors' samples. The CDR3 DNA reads TGTGCCAGCAGGGCGCTTGGACCCGCGAATTACGAGCAGTACTTC. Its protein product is CASRALGPANYEQYF.